Given below is one TCR beta chain in context. This CDR3 contains 15 residues. Under the authors' procedure: Reference gene primer amplification gave estimated nucleated cell counts. Using immunoSEQ multiplex PCR, the repertoire was profiled, and TCRdb retains in-frame clones only, with some absent. That table gives V, J and clone size, and the DNA gave D and trimming. Among 150,000 to 200,000 clones listed, about 86% were seen once. This record comes from a study of blood T cell repertoires in COVID-19. Study context: PBMCs, B-cell-depleted T cells, or T cells were the source of the cDNA or gDNA that made up the material.

This receptor was taken from a man aged 50 to 59 with active or convalescent COVID-19. The specimen was peripheral blood. This chain uses TRBV21-1 with TRBJ2-1; the table assigns TRBD1, which was not confirmed against the DNA. TRBV21-1 is a documented pseudogene. Written as DNA, the CDR3 is TGTGCCAGCAGCAAAGCCCCAGGGTCAAGTAATGAGCAGTTCTTC. Translation: CASSKAPGSSNEQFF.